One and the same sample provided the 6 T cell receptor beta chains below, sequenced in a study of shared clonotypes between healthy human individuals. TCRdb's table, derived via immunoSEQ multiplex PCR, lists solely in-frame clones and lacks some. This table has about 690,000 clones, roughly 91% appearing once. The material sequenced was memory CD8+ T cells from PBMCs. Subset reported: CD45RO+ cells pooled with CCR7-negative TemRA cells. These receptors were obtained from a man aged 18-30 years in good health. Some clones in this sample may be carry-over from other donors' samples.

This clone was detected only a few times. Other DNA sequences of this sample code for an identical CDR3. The rearrangement joins TRBV20-1 to TRBJ2-2; the D is unclear. V shed 5 bases and J shed 0 bases, with 1 base lying between them. The CDR3 consists of 11 residues. CDR1 is DFQATT and CDR2 is SNEGSKA in the germline V gene (reference sequence). The CDR3 loop reads CSAPNTGELFF. The DNA of the CDR3 is TGCAGTGCTCCGAACACCGGGGAGCTGTTTTTT.

The rearrangement links TRBV19 to TRBJ2-1, with 10 bases lining up with TRBD2. The CDR3 is 15 amino acids. V lost 6 bases to trimming and J lost 8 bases; unmatched junction nucleotides: 10. From germline, CDR1 is LNHDA and CDR2 SQIVND (reference sequence). As DNA, the CDR3 is TGTGCCAGTAGCCAGTGGACTAGCGGATGGGATGAGCAGTTCTTC. Encoded protein: CASSQWTSGWDEQFF. Together with reference TRBV19 and TRBJ2-1, the CDR3 gives the full variable domain: DGGITQSPKYLFRKEGQNVTLSCEQNLNHDAMYWYRQDPGQGLRLIYYSQIVNDFQKGDIAEGYSVSREKKESFPLTVTSAQKNPTAFYLCASSQWTSGWDEQFFGPGTRLTVL.

The V call is TRBV14, the J call TRBJ2-7; possibly TRBD2 for D (5 bases). This CDR3 has 14 amino acids. Between the trimmed V and J ends, which lost 4 bases and 2 bases, there was a span of 12 bases. Germline CDR1 is SGHDN and CDR2 is FVKESK. For the CDR3, the DNA is TGTGCCAGCAGCCCGAGCGGTCTACCCTACGAGCAGTACTTC. It codes for CASSPSGLPYEQYF. The whole variable domain, remainder taken from reference TRBV14 and TRBJ2-7, is EAGVTQFPSHSVIEKGQTVTLRCDPISGHDNLYWYRRVMGKEIKFLLHFVKESKQDESGMPNNRFLAERTGGTYSTLKVQPAELEDSGVYFCASSPSGLPYEQYFGPGTRLTVT.

This rearrangement joins TRBV7-9 to TRBJ1-1; 7 bases align to TRBD1. Germline V gene lookup returns CDR1 SEHNR and CDR2 FQNEAQ (reference sequence). The CDR3 is made up of 14 amino acids. Trimming at V came to 5 bases and at J to 2 bases, leaving 5 bases not matched to a gene. CDR3 loop: CASSIGTANTEAFF. The CDR3 DNA is TGTGCCAGCAGCATCGGGACAGCCAACACTGAAGCTTTCTTT.

CDR3 DNA sequence: TGTGCCAGTAGTATTTCTGGGTCAGTCCAAGAGACCCAGTACTTC. Its protein is CASSISGSVQETQYF. The rearrangement uses TRBV19 and TRBJ2-5; D gene unclear. Per germline, CDR1 LNHDA and CDR2 SQIVND (reference sequence). The CDR3 spans 15 residues. V was cut by 3 bases and J by 1 base, with 12 bases left in between. Looking up the rest from reference TRBV19 and TRBJ2-5 gives the full variable domain: DGGITQSPKYLFRKEGQNVTLSCEQNLNHDAMYWYRQDPGQGLRLIYYSQIVNDFQKGDIAEGYSVSREKKESFPLTVTSAQKNPTAFYLCASSISGSVQETQYFGPGTRLLVL.

This chain links TRBV7-3 with TRBJ2-1, with TRBD2 matching 10 bases. Germline CDR1 SGHTA, CDR2 FQGTGA. The CDR3 runs 17 residues. The V gene end was trimmed by 5 bases and the J gene end by 6 bases; junction bases not matched to a gene: 13. This CDR3 is CASSPNGAGGPGNEQFF. DNA for the CDR3: TGTGCCAGCAGCCCGAACGGAGCGGGAGGGCCGGGCAATGAGCAGTTCTTC.